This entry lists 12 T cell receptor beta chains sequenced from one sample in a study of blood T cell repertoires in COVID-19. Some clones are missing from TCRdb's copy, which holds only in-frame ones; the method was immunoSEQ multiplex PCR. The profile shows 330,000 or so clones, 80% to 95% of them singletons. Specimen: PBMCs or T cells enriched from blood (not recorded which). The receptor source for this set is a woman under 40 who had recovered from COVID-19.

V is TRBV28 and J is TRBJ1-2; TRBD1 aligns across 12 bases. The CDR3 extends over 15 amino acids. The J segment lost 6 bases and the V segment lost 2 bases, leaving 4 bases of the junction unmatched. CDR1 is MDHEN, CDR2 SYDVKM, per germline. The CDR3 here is CASSLGTGGWNGYTF. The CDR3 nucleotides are TGTGCCAGCAGTTTAGGGACAGGGGGCTGGAATGGCTACACCTTC.

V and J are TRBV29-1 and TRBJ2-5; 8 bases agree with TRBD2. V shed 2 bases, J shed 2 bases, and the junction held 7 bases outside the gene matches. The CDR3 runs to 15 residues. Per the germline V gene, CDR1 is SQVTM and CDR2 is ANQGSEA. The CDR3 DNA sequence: TGCAGCGTTGAAACCAGCGGGGGCACACAAGAGACCCAGTACTTC. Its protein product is CSVETSGGTQETQYF.

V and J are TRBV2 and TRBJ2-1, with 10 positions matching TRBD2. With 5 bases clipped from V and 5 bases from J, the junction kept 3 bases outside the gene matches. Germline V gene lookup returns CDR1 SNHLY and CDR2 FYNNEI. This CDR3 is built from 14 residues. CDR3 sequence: CASSLAGANNEQFF. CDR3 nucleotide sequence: TGTGCCAGCAGTCTAGCGGGGGCCAACAATGAGCAGTTCTTC.

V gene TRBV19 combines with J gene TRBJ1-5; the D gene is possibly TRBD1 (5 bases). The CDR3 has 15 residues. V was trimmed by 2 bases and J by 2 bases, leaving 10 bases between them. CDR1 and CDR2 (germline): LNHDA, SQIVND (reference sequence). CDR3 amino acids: CASSIRGLGNQPQHF. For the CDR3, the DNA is TGTGCCAGTAGTATACGGGGGTTGGGCAATCAGCCCCAGCATTTT.

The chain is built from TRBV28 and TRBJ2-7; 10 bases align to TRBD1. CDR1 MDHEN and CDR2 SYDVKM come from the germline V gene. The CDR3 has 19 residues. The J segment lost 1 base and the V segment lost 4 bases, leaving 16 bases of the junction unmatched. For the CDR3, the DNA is TGTGCCAGCAGTTCCTTGGGACAGGGGACCCCGGGAAGTTCCTACGAGCAGTACTTC. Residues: CASSSLGQGTPGSSYEQYF. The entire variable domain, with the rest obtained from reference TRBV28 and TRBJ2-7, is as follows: DVKVTQSSRYLVKRTGEKVFLECVQDMDHENMFWYRQDPGLGLRLIYFSYDVKMKEKGDIPEGYSVSREKKERFSLILESASTNQTSMYLCASSSLGQGTPGSSYEQYFGPGTRLTVT.

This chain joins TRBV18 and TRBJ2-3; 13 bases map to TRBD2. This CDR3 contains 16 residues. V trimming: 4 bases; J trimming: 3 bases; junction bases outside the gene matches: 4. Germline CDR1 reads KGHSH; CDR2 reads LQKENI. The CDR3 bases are TGTGCCAGCTCACGGGGGACTAGCGGGACTACAGATACGCAGTATTTT. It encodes CASSRGTSGTTDTQYF.

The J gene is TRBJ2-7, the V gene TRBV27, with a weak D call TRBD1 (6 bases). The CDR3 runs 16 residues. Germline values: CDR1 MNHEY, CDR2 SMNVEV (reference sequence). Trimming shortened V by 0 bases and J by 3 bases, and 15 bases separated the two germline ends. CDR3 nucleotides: TGTGCCAGCAGTTTATCGAGGTTTACAGGGAACTACGAGCAGTACTTC. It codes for CASSLSRFTGNYEQYF.

The CDR3 DNA sequence: TGTGCCAGCAGTTGGACAGTTAGCAATCAGCCCCAGCATTTT. Its translation is CASSWTVSNQPQHF. The rearrangement links TRBV6-2 or TRBV6-3 to TRBJ1-5, with TRBD1 as a possible D gene (6 bases). CDR1 is MNHEY and CDR2 is SVGEGT in the germline V gene. V was trimmed by 4 bases and J by 0 bases, leaving 7 bases between them. CDR3 length: 14 amino acids.

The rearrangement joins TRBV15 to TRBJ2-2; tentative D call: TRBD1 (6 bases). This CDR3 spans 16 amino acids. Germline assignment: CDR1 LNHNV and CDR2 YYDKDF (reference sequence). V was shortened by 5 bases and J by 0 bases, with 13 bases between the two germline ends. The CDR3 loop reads CATSPRQGTNTGELFF. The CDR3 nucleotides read TGTGCCACCAGCCCCAGGCAGGGGACGAACACCGGGGAGCTGTTTTTT.

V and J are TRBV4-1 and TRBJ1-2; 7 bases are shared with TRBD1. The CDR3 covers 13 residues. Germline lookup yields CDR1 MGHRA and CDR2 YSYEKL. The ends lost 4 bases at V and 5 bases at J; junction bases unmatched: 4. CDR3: CASSREGAYGYTF. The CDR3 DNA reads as TGCGCCAGCAGCCGCGAGGGGGCTTATGGCTACACCTTC.

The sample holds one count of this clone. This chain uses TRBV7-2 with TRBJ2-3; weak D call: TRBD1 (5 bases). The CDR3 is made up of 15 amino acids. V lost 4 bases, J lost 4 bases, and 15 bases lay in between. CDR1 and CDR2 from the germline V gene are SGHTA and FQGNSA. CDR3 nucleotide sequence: TGTGCCAGCAGCTCACCAAGGGGCGGCCCAGATACGCAGTATTTT. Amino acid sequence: CASSSPRGGPDTQYF.

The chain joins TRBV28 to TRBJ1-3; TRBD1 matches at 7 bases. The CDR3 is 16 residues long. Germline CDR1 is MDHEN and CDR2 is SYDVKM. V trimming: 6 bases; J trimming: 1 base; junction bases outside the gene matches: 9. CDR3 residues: CASRTTGDLSGNTIYF. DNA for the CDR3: TGTGCCAGCAGGACTACAGGGGATCTTTCTGGAAACACCATATATTTT.